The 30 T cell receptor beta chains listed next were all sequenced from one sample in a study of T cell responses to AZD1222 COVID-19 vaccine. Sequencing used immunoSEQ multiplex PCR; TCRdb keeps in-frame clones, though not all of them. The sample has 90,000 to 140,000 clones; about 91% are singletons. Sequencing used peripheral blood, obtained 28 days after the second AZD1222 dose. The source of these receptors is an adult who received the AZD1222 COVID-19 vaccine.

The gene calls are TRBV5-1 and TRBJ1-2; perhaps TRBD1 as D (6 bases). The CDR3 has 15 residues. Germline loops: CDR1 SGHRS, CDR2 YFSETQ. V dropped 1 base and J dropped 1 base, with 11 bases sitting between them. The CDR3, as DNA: TGCGCCAGCAGCTTGACAGGGTTGGGTAACTATGGCTACACCTTC. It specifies CASSLTGLGNYGYTF.

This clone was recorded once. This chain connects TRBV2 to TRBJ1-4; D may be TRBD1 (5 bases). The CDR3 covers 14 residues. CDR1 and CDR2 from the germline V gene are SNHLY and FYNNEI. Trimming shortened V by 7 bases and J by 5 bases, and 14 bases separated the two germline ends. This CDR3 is CASNVPGTNEKLFF. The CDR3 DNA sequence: TGTGCCAGCAACGTCCCGGGGACGAATGAAAAACTGTTTTTT. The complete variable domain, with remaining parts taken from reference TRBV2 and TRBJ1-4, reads EPEVTQTPSHQVTQMGQEVILRCVPISNHLYFYWYRQILGQKVEFLVSFYNNEISEKSEIFDDQFSVERPDGSNFTLKIRSTKLEDSAMYFCASNVPGTNEKLFFGSGTQLSVL.

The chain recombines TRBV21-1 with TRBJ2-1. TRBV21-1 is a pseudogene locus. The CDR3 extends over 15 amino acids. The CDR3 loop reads CASSRIVGNYNEQFF. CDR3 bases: TGTGCCAGCAGCAGGATAGTGGGGAACTACAATGAGCAGTTCTTC.

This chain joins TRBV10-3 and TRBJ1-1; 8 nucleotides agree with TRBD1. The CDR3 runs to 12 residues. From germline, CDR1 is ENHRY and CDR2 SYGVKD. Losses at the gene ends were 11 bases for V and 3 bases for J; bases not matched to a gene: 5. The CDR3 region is CAGGQAHTEAFF. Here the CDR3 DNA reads TGTGCCGGGGGACAGGCGCACACTGAAGCTTTCTTT.

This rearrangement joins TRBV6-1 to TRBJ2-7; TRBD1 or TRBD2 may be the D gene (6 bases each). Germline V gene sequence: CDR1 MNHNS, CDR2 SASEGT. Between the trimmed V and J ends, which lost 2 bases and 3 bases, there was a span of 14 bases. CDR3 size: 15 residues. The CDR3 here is CASSEWGAPYYEQYF. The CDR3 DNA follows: TGTGCCAGCAGTGAATGGGGGGCTCCCTACTACGAGCAGTACTTC.

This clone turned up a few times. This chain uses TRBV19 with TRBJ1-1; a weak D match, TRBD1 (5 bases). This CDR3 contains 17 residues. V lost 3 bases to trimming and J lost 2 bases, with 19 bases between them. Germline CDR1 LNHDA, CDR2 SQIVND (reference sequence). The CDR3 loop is CASSMGLGRDLNTEAFF. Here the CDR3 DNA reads TGTGCCAGTAGTATGGGGTTGGGCAGGGACCTAAACACTGAAGCTTTCTTT.

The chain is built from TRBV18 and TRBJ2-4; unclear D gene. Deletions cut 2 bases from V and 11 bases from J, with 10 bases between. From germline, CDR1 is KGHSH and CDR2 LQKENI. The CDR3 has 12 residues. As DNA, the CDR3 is TGTGCCAGCTCACCAAGCGACTTAGTTCAGTACTTC. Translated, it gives CASSPSDLVQYF.

The CDR3 DNA reads TGCGCCAGCAGCCAAGCTCCGGGGGGCAATCAGCCCCAGCATTTT. It encodes CASSQAPGGNQPQHF. V is TRBV4-1 and J is TRBJ1-5, with a tentative D call TRBD1 (5 bases). CDR3 length: 15 amino acids. Looked up from germline, CDR1 is MGHRA and CDR2 is YSYEKL. The ends were cut back, 1 base at V and 2 bases at J, with 9 bases in the middle.

The CDR3 is CASSLLGALGNEQFF. The CDR3 DNA reads as TGTGCCAGCAGTTTATTGGGGGCGCTGGGCAATGAGCAGTTCTTC. V is TRBV28 and J is TRBJ2-1; weak D call: TRBD1 (6 bases). CDR1 is MDHEN, CDR2 SYDVKM, per germline. The V and J ends lost 1 base and 6 bases respectively, with 13 bases between them. There are 15 residues in the CDR3.

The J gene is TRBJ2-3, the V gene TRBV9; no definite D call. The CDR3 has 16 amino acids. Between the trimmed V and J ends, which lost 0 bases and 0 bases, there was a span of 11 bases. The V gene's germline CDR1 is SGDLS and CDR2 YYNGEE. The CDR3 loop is CASSVDRGASTDTQYF. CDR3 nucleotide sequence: TGTGCCAGCAGCGTAGATCGAGGTGCTAGCACAGATACGCAGTATTTT.

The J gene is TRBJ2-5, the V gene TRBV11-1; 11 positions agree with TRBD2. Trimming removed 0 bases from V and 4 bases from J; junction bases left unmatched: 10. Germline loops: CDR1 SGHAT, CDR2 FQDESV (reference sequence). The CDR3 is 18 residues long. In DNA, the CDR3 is TGTGCCAGCAGCTTAGCGAGTCTAGCGGGAGGACGGAGAGAGACCCAGTACTTC. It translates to CASSLASLAGGRRETQYF.

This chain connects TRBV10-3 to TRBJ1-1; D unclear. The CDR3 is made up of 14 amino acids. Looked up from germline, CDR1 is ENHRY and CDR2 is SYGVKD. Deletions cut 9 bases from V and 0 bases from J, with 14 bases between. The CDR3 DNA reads TGTGCCATAAAGCCCCAGTCCGTGAACACTGAAGCTTTCTTT. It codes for CAIKPQSVNTEAFF.

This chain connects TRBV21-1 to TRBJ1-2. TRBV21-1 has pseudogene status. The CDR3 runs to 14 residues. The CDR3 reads CASRTLGLGYGYTF. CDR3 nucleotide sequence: TGTGCCAGCAGGACCCTGGGGTTAGGCTATGGCTACACCTTC.

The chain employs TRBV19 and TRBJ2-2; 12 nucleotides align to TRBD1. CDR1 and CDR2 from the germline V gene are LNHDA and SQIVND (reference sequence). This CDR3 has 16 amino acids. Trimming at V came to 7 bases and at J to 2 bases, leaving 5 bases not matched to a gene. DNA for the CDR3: TGTGCCAGTACCCCGGGACAGGGGGCCAACACCGGGGAGCTGTTTTTT. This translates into CASTPGQGANTGELFF.

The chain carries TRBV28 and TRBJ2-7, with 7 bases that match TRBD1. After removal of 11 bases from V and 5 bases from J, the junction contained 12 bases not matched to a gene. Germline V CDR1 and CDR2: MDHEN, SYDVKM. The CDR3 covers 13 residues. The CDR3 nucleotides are TGTGCCTCCTCCACAGGGGATTTGCACGAGCAGTACTTC. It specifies CASSTGDLHEQYF.

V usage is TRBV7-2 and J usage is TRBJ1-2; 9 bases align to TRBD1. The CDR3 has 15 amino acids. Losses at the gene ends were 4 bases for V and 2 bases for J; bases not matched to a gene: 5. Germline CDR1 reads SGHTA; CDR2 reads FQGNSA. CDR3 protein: CASSSRGTGNYGYTF. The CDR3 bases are TGTGCCAGCAGCTCGAGAGGGACAGGGAACTATGGCTACACCTTC.

This chain's CDR3 is CASRKTAGTGGTEAFF. The CDR3 region has the DNA TGTGCCAGCAGGAAAACAGCCGGGACAGGGGGCACTGAAGCTTTCTTT. The chain is built from TRBV7-6 and TRBJ1-1; 11 bases are a match to TRBD1. This CDR3 has 16 residues. Germline V lookup: CDR1 SGHVS, CDR2 FNYEAQ. V dropped 6 bases and J dropped 4; count of bases not matched to a gene: 10.

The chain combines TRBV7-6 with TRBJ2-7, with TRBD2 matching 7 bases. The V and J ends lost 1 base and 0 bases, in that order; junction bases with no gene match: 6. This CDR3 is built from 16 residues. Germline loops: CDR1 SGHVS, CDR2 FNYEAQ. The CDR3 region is CASSLGGLAGSYEQYF. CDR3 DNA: TGTGCCAGCAGCTTAGGGGGCTTAGCGGGCTCCTACGAGCAGTACTTC.

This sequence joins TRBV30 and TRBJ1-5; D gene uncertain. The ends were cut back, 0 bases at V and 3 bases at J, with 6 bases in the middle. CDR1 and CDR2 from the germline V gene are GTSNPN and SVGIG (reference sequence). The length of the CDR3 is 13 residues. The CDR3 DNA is TGTGCCTGGAGTGTACAGCCCAATCAGCCCCAGCATTTT. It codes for CAWSVQPNQPQHF.

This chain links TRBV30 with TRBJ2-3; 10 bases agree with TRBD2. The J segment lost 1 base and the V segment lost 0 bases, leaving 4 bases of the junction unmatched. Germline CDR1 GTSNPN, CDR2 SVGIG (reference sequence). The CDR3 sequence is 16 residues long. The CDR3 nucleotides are TGTGCCTGGAGTGTACAGCTAGCGGGAGGCACAGATACGCAGTATTTT. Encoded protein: CAWSVQLAGGTDTQYF. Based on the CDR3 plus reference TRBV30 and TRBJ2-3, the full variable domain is SQTIHQWPATLVQPVGSPLSLECTVEGTSNPNLYWYRQAAGRGLQLLFYSVGIGQISSEVPQNLSASRPQDRQFILSSKKLLLSDSGFYLCAWSVQLAGGTDTQYFGPGTRLTVL.

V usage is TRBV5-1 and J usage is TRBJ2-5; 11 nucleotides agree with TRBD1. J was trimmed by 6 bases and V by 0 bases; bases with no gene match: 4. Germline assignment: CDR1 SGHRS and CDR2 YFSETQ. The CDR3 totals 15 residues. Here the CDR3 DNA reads TGCGCCAGCAGCTTGGGGACAGGGGGCGCGAAGACCCAGTACTTC. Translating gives CASSLGTGGAKTQYF.

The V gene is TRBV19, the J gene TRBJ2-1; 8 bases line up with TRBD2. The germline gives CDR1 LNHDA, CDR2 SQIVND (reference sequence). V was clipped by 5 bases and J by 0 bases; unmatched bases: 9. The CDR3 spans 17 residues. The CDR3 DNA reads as TGTGCCAGTAGTCCGTTAGCGGGGACGAGCTCCTACAATGAGCAGTTCTTC. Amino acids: CASSPLAGTSSYNEQFF.

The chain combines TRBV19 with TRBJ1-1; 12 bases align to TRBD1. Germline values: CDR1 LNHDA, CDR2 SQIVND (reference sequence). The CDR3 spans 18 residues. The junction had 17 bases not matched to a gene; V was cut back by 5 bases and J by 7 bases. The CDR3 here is CASSVNPGQGAFVGEAFF. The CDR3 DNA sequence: TGTGCCAGTAGTGTTAACCCGGGACAGGGGGCGTTTGTCGGTGAAGCTTTCTTT.

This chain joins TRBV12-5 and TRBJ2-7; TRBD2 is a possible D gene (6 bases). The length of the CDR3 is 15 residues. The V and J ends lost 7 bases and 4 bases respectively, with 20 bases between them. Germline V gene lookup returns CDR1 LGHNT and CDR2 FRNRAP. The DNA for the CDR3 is TGTGCTAGTGCCCTGGAGGAGGGCCTGGGGTACGAGCAGTACTTC. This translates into CASALEEGLGYEQYF.

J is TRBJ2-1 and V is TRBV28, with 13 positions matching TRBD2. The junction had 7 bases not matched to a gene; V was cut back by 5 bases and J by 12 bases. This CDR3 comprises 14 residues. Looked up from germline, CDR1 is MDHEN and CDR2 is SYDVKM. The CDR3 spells CASSILAGGGVQFF. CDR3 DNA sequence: TGTGCCAGCAGTATACTAGCGGGAGGGGGAGTGCAGTTCTTC.

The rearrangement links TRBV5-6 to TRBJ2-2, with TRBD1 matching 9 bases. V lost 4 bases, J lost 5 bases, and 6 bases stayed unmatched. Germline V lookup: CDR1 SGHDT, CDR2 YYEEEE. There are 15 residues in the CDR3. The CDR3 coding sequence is TGTGCCAGCAGCCTACGGACAGGGGTAACCGGGGAGCTGTTTTTT. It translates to CASSLRTGVTGELFF.

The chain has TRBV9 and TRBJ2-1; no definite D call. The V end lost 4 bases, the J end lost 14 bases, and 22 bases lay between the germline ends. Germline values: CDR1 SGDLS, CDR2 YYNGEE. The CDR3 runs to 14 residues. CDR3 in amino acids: CASSTGPEAVAEFF. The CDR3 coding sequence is TGTGCCAGCAGCACCGGACCTGAGGCCGTCGCGGAGTTCTTC.

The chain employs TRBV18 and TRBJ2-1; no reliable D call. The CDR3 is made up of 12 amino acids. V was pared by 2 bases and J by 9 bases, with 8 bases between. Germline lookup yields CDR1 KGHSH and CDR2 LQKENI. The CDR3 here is CASSPSNGEQFF. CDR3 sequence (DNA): TGTGCCAGCTCACCATCGAATGGTGAGCAGTTCTTC.

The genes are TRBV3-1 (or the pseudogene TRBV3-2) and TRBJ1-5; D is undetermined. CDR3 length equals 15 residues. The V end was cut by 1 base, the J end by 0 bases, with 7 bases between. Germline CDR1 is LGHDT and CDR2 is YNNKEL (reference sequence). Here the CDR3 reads CASSQVPNSNQPQHF. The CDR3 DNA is TGTGCCAGCAGCCAAGTCCCCAATAGCAATCAGCCCCAGCATTTT.

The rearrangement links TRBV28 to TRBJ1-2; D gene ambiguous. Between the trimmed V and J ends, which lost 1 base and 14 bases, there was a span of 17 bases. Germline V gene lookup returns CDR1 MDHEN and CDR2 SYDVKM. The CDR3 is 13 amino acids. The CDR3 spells CASSLSFAVAVTF. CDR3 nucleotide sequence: TGTGCCAGCAGTTTATCGTTTGCGGTGGCAGTAACCTTC.